The following is a T cell receptor beta chain sequence with its context. The CDR3 runs 15 residues. Trimming left V 1 base short and J 4 bases short, with 13 bases between. Looked up from germline, CDR1 is SGHAT and CDR2 is FQNNGV. These data originate in a study of blood T cell repertoires in COVID-19. Study-level background: The origin of the acute and convalescent COVID-19 samples was the United States, Italy and Spain. Nucleic acid was either cDNA or gDNA, and it came from T cells, B-cell-depleted T cells, or PBMCs.

Original methodology: Amplification of reference gene primers was used by the study to estimate nucleated cell counts. Data came from immunoSEQ multiplex PCR; TCRdb stores just in-frame clones and leaves some out. V and J calls and clone size are as listed in that table; D and trimming were resolved from the DNA. Here the sample spans about 160,000 clones, around 87% being singletons. Recruited during active infection, patients (from Seattle) were subsequently followed longitudinally. Sequenced: peripheral blood. The TCR sequence derives from a woman between 65 and 79 years old with COVID-19, enrolled during active disease. V usage is TRBV11-2 and J usage is TRBJ1-2; D is uncertain. The CDR3: CASSLVDGRGYGYTF. CDR3 nucleotide sequence: TGTGCCAGCAGCTTAGTTGACGGGAGAGGCTATGGCTACACCTTC.